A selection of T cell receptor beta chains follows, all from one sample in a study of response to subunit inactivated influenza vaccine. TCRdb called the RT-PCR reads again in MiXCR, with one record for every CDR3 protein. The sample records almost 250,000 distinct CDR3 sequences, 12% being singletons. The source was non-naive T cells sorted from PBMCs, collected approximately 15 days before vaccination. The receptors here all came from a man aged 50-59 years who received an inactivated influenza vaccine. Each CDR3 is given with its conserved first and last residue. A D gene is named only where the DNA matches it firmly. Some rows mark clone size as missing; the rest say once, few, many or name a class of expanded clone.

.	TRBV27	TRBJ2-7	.	CASRTLGGYEQYF	TGTGCCAGCAGAACGTTGGGTGGGTACGAGCAGTACTTC
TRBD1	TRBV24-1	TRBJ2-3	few	CATSGQGARDTQYF	TGTGCCACCAGTGGACAGGGGGCTCGAGATACGCAGTATTTT
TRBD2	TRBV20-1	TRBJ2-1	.	CSVGLAGVTYNEQFF	TGCAGTGTTGGACTAGCGGGAGTTACCTACAATGAGCAGTTCTTC
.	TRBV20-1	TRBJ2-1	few	CSARDPKTGYNEQFF	TGCAGTGCTAGAGATCCTAAGACTGGATACAATGAGCAGTTCTTC
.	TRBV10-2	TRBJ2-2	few	CASNQVNTGELFF	TGCGCCAGCAATCAGGTGAACACCGGGGAGCTGTTTTTT
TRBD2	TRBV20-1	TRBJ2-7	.	CSVKRGGREQYF	TGCAGTGTGAAGCGGGGGGGTCGGGAGCAGTACTTC
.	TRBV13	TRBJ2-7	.	CASSLGRGREQYF	TGTGCCAGCAGCTTAGGACGGGGGCGAGAGCAGTACTTC
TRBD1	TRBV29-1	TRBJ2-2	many	CSVEGQGAGTGELFF	TGCAGCGTGGAGGGACAGGGGGCTGGCACCGGGGAGCTGTTTTTT
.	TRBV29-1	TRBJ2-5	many	CSVGRTQETQYF	TGCAGCGTTGGGAGGACTCAAGAGACCCAGTACTTC
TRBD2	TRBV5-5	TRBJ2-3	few	CASSLATGGTGSTDTQYF	TGTGCCAGCAGCTTGGCTACGGGGGGAACCGGTAGCACAGATACGCAGTATTTT
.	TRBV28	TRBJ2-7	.	CASSVPRRDYEQYF	TGTGCCAGCAGTGTCCCCCGACGGGACTACGAGCAGTACTTC
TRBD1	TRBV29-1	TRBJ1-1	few	CSVGTGLGAFF	TGCAGCGTGGGGACAGGTCTGGGAGCTTTCTTT
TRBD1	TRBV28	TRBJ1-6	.	CASSRDRDTYNSPLHF	TGTGCCAGCAGCCGAGACAGGGACACCTATAATTCACCCCTCCACTTT
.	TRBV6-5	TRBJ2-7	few	CASSYSTGSVGYEQYF	TGTGCCAGCAGTTACTCGACGGGCAGTGTGGGCTACGAGCAGTACTTC
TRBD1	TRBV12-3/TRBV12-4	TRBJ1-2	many	CASSLGRGTIDGYTF	TGTGCCAGCAGTTTAGGCAGGGGGACGATTGATGGCTACACCTTC
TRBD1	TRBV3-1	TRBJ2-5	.	CASSQRTYRGETQYF	TGTGCCAGCAGCCAAAGGACCTACAGGGGTGAGACCCAGTACTTC
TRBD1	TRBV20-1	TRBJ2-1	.	CSEIGQGVGNEQFF	TGCAGCGAGATAGGACAGGGCGTCGGCAATGAGCAGTTCTTC
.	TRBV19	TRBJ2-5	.	CAIRSATNQETQYF	TGTGCCATCAGAAGTGCGACCAACCAAGAGACCCAGTACTTC
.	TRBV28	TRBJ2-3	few	CASSSPVSGLSDTQYF	TGTGCCAGCAGTAGCCCCGTGTCGGGGTTGTCAGATACGCAGTATTTT
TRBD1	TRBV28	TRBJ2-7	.	CASRPGVAWTGGFYEQYF	TGTGCCAGCAGGCCTGGTGTCGCCTGGACAGGGGGCTTCTACGAGCAGTACTTC
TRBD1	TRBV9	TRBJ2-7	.	CASSVGGQPMSYEQYF	TGTGCCAGCAGCGTAGGGGGACAGCCTATGTCCTACGAGCAGTACTTC
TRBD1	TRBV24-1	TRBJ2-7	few	CATAPGQGSSYEQYF	TGTGCCACCGCCCCCGGACAGGGGAGCTCCTACGAGCAGTACTTC
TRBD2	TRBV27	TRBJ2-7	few	CASSLVGGSVYEQYF	TGTGCCAGCAGTTTAGTGGGCGGGAGTGTTTACGAGCAGTACTTC
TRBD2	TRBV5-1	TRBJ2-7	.	CASSGLAASYEQYF	TGCGCCAGCAGCGGACTAGCGGCGTCCTACGAGCAGTACTTC
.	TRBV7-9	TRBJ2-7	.	CASSLAGSHEQYF	TGTGCCAGCAGCTTAGCGGGGTCCCACGAGCAGTACTTC
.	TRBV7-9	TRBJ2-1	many	CASSLRGSKSEQFF	TGTGCCAGCAGCTTGAGGGGGTCCAAGAGTGAGCAGTTCTTC
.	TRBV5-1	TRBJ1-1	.	CASSLGTGFMNTEAFF	TGCGCCAGCAGCCTTGGGACGGGATTCATGAACACTGAAGCTTTCTTT
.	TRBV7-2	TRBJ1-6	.	CASSLGRQLASPLHF	TGTGCCAGCAGCTTAGGACGGCAGTTAGCTTCACCCCTCCACTTT
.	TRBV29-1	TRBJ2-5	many	CSVEVGTRGETQYF	TGCAGCGTTGAAGTCGGGACGAGGGGGGAGACCCAGTACTTC
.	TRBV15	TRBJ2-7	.	CATSIQGYEQYF	TGTGCCACCAGCATTCAGGGGTACGAGCAGTACTTC
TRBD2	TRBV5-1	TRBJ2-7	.	CASSLDSGSRYEQYF	TGCGCCAGCAGCTTGGATAGCGGGAGTAGGTACGAGCAGTACTTC
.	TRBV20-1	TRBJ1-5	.	CSARIWPGQGNQPQHF	TGCAGTGCTAGGATTTGGCCGGGGCAGGGGAATCAGCCCCAGCATTTT
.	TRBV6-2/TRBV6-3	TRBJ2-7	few	CASSSQELGSYEQYF	TGTGCCAGCAGTTCGCAGGAGTTGGGGTCCTACGAGCAGTACTTC
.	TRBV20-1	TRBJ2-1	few	CSPYRGDNEQFF	TGCAGTCCTTATCGTGGGGATAATGAGCAGTTCTTC
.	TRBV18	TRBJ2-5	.	CASSLNRYQETQYF	TGTGCCAGCTCCCTAAACCGGTACCAAGAGACCCAGTACTTC
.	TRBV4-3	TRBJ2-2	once	CASSPGQITNTGELFF	TGCGCCAGCAGCCCAGGCCAGATAACGAACACCGGGGAGCTGTTTTTT
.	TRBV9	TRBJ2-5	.	CASSVALGAQETQYF	TGTGCCAGCAGCGTAGCTCTGGGTGCCCAAGAGACCCAGTACTTC
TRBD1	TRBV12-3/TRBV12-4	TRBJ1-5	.	CASSEQGAMNQPQHF	TGTGCCAGCAGTGAACAGGGGGCGATGAATCAGCCCCAGCATTTT
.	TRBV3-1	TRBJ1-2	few	CASSNSYYGYTF	TGTGCCAGCAGCAACAGTTACTATGGCTACACCTTC
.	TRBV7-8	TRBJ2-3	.	CASSPGSPGTDTQYF	TGTGCCAGCAGCCCGGGGAGTCCGGGCACAGATACGCAGTATTTT
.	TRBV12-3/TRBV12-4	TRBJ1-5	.	CASSLNWGSTNQPQHF	TGTGCCAGCAGTTTGAATTGGGGTTCGACGAATCAGCCCCAGCATTTT
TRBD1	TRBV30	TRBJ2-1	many	CACRRGGRYNEQFF	TGTGCCTGTCGCCGAGGGGGCCGCTACAATGAGCAGTTCTTC
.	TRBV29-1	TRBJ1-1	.	CSVGTLNTEAFF	TGCAGCGTCGGCACTCTGAACACTGAAGCTTTCTTT
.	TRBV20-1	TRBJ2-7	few	CSARETARGEQYF	TGCAGTGCTAGAGAGACAGCCCGCGGCGAGCAGTACTTC
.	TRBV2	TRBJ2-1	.	CASMVAGAYNEQFF	TGTGCCAGCATGGTGGCGGGGGCGTACAATGAGCAGTTCTTC
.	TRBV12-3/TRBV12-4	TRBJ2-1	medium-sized	CASMHPPNEQFF	TGTGCCAGCATGCACCCCCCCAATGAGCAGTTCTTC
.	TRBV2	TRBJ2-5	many	CASSEDGFGETQYF	TGTGCCAGCAGTGAAGATGGGTTTGGAGAGACCCAGTACTTC
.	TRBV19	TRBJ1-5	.	CASSINPAEPQHF	TGTGCCAGTAGTATCAACCCCGCGGAGCCCCAGCATTTT
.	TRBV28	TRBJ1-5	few	CAAQGRGQPQHF	TGTGCCGCCCAAGGGAGAGGTCAGCCCCAGCATTTT
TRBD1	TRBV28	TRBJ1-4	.	CASSNPSTGVGEKLFF	TGTGCCAGCAGCAACCCGTCTACAGGGGTGGGTGAAAAACTGTTTTTT
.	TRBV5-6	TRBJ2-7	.	CASSLGGLPYLAQYF	TGTGCCAGCAGCTTGGGCGGACTCCCGTATTTGGCCCAGTACTTC
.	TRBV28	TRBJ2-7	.	CASFDSRDYEQYF	TGTGCCAGCTTTGATTCCAGAGATTACGAGCAGTACTTC
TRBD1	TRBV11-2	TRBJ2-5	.	CASSLWAGTGPGETQYF	TGTGCCAGCAGCTTGTGGGCCGGGACAGGGCCGGGGGAGACCCAGTACTTC
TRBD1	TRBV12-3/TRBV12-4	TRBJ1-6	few	CASSSRDSYNSPLHF	TGTGCCAGCAGTTCTCGGGACAGCTATAATTCACCCCTCCACTTT
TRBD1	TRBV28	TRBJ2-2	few	CASSLSGGGSKLFF	TGTGCCAGCAGTTTATCAGGGGGCGGTTCGAAGCTGTTTTTT
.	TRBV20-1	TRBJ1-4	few	CSATSKSATNEKLFF	TGCAGTGCCACATCCAAGAGTGCAACTAATGAAAAACTGTTTTTT
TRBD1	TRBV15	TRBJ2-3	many	CATRPQGASDTQYF	TGTGCCACCAGGCCGCAGGGGGCGTCAGATACGCAGTATTTT